The 6 T cell receptor beta chains below were found in one sample sequenced in a study of cytomegalovirus exposure and HLA in healthy donors. PCR amplification relied on 60 Vbeta primers (plus 13 Jbeta primers). The table came from immunoSEQ multiplex PCR; TCRdb's copy has only in-frame clones and leaves some out. The repertoire table contains 70,000 to 90,000 clones. The specimen sequenced was PBMCs. Every receptor here comes from a man between 18 and 35 years old in good health and CMV-seropositive.

The V gene is TRBV10-2, the J gene TRBJ1-1, with 8 bases aligning to TRBD1. CDR3 length: 16 residues. J was trimmed by 0 bases and V by 5 bases; bases with no gene match: 8. Germline V lookup: CDR1 WSHSY, CDR2 SAAADI. The CDR3 DNA reads as TGCGCCAGCAGTATACAGGGGGGAAACATGAACACTGAAGCTTTCTTT. Protein sequence: CASSIQGGNMNTEAFF.

CDR3 sequence reads: CASSPTTGTYEQYF. The DNA of the CDR3 is TGTGCCAGCAGCCCGACGACAGGGACCTACGAGCAGTACTTC. V and J are TRBV7-2 and TRBJ2-7; 7 positions match TRBD1. Germline CDR1 reads SGHTA; CDR2 reads FQGNSA. J was trimmed by 2 bases and V by 5 bases; bases with no gene match: 6. The length of the CDR3 is 14 residues.

The chain links TRBV19 to TRBJ2-2; D remains ambiguous. The CDR3 totals 15 residues. Germline V gene lookup returns CDR1 LNHDA and CDR2 SQIVND (reference sequence). The V and J ends lost 7 bases and 4 bases respectively, with 16 bases between them. The chain's CDR3 is CASTPMRPGTGELFF. CDR3 nucleotides: TGTGCCAGTACCCCGATGCGACCGGGCACCGGGGAGCTGTTTTTT. The whole variable domain, remainder taken from reference TRBV19 and TRBJ2-2, is DGGITQSPKYLFRKEGQNVTLSCEQNLNHDAMYWYRQDPGQGLRLIYYSQIVNDFQKGDIAEGYSVSREKKESFPLTVTSAQKNPTAFYLCASTPMRPGTGELFFGEGSRLTVL.

Here the CDR3 reads CASSLSRQGSYNEQFF. In nucleotides, the CDR3 is TGCGCCAGCAGCTTGTCTCGCCAGGGGTCCTACAATGAGCAGTTCTTC. The rearrangement uses TRBV5-1 and TRBJ2-1, with TRBD1 as a possible D gene (6 bases). The CDR3 is 16 amino acids. Germline CDR1 and CDR2: SGHRS and YFSETQ. V shed 1 base and J shed 1 base, with 12 bases lying between them.

Points on this clone: This specimen includes other DNA sequences encoding the same CDR3. The rearrangement links TRBV5-1 to TRBJ2-7; a possible D gene is TRBD2 (6 bases). CDR3 length: 15 amino acids. Germline assignment: CDR1 SGHRS and CDR2 YFSETQ. V was clipped by 4 bases and J by 0 bases, with 14 bases between them. CDR3 sequence: CASSIVSGSSYEQYF. In nucleotides, the CDR3 is TGCGCCAGCAGCATAGTTAGCGGAAGCTCCTACGAGCAGTACTTC.

The rearrangement links TRBV5-1 to TRBJ2-3, with D maybe TRBD1 (6 bases). Trimming removed 6 bases from V and 1 base from J, with 15 bases in between. CDR1 SGHRS and CDR2 YFSETQ come from the germline V gene. This CDR3 is 15 amino acids long. The CDR3 loop reads CASNTAGVGTDTQYF. The CDR3, as DNA: TGCGCCAGCAATACTGCAGGGGTCGGCACAGATACGCAGTATTTT.